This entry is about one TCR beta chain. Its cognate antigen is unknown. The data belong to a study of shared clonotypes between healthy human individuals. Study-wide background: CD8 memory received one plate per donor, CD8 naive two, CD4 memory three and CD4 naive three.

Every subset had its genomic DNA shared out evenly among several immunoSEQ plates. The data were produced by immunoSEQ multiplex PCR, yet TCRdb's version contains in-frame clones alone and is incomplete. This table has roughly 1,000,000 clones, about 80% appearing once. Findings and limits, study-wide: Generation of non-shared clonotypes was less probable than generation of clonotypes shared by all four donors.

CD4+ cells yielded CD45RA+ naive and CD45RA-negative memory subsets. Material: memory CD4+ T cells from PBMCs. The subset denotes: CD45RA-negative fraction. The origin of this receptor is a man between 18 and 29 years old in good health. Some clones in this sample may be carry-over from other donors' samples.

CDR3: CASSWGGLAGGPTSYEQYF. CDR3 DNA: TGCGCCAGCAGCTGGGGGGGACTAGCGGGAGGGCCGACGTCCTACGAGCAGTACTTC. V usage is TRBV5-1 and J usage is TRBJ2-7, with TRBD2 matching over 16 bases. The CDR3 extends over 19 amino acids. Germline values: CDR1 SGHRS, CDR2 YFSETQ. V lost 3 bases, J lost 1 base, and 10 bases stayed unmatched.